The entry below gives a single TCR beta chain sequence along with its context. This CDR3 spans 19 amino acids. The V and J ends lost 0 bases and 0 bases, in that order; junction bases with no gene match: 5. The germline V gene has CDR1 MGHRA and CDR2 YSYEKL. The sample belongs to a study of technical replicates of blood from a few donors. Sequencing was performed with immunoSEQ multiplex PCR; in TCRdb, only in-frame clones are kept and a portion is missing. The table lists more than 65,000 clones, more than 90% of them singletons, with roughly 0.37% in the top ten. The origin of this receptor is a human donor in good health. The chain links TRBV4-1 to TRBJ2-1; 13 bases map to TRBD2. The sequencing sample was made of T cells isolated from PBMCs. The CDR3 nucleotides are TGCGCCAGCAGCCAAGAAGGGACTAGCGGGATTAGCTCCTACAATGAGCAGTTCTTC. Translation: CASSQEGTSGISSYNEQFF.